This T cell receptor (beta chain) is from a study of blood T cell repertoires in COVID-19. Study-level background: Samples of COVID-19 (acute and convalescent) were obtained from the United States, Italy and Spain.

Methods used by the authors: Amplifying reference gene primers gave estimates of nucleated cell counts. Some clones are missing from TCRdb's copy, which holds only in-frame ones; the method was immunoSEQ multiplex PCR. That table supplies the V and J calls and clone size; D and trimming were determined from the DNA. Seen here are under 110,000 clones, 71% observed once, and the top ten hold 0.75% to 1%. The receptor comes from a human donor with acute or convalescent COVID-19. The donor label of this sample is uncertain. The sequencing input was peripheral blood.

The CDR3 sequence is CASSPRVNTEAFF. CDR3 sequence (DNA): TGTGCCAGCAGTCCCAGGGTAAACACTGAAGCTTTCTTT. The J gene is TRBJ1-1, the V gene TRBV12-3 or TRBV12-4; perhaps TRBD1 as D (5 bases). V was clipped by 5 bases and J by 2 bases, with 9 bases between them. The CDR3 runs 13 residues.